The rows below give T cell receptor beta chains drawn from one sample of a study of post-analysis software for immune sequencing data. Using its own MiXCR run on the PCR reads, TCRdb lists one record per CDR3 protein. The sample includes about 540,000 distinct CDR3 sequences, approximately 31% seen only once; the top ten take around 5.9%. The sequenced sample was blood. These receptors were collected from a girl aged 2 to 17 with multiple sclerosis. Both conserved end residues are part of each CDR3. The D gene is left open where the match is weak. Clone size appears in some rows only: once, few, many, or a class for an expanded clone.

v_gene	d_gene	j_gene	abundance	CDR3nt	CDR3aa
TRBV11-2	TRBD1	TRBJ1-2	.	TGTGCCAGCAGCCCCTTCATGACAGGGATCGGTGGCTACACCTTC	CASSPFMTGIGGYTF
TRBV5-1	.	TRBJ1-2	.	TGCGCCAGCAGCTTTGGAAAAGGGGAATGGTATGGCTACACCTTC	CASSFGKGEWYGYTF
TRBV7-3	TRBD2	TRBJ2-3	.	TGTGCCAGCAGCGCGACTAGCGGGGGGGCCACAGGTACGCAGTATTTT	CASSATSGGATGTQYF
TRBV2	TRBD2	TRBJ2-1	.	TGTGCCAGCAGTGGTACTAGCGGGCGCTCCTACAATGAGCAGTTCTTC	CASSGTSGRSYNEQFF
TRBV5-5	.	TRBJ1-5	.	TGTGCCAGCACCATGGGCCCACGGGGTCAGCCCCAGCATTTT	CASTMGPRGQPQHF
TRBV3-1	.	TRBJ2-1	few	TGTGCCAGCAGCCCCCGCCCTAGGGGAACCTACTACAATGAGCAGTTCTTC	CASSPRPRGTYYNEQFF
TRBV5-1	.	TRBJ2-1	.	TGCGCCAGCGGTGATCCTAGCAGCACTAGGAATGAGCAGTTCTTC	CASGDPSSTRNEQFF
TRBV6-2/TRBV6-3	TRBD1	TRBJ2-1	few	TGTGCCAGCAGTTACTCAGGACAGGGCCCCTACAATGAGCAGTTCTTC	CASSYSGQGPYNEQFF
TRBV5-6	.	TRBJ2-1	few	TGTGCCAGCAGCTTGGCAATTAAACTAGGCCGCAATGAGCAGTTCTTC	CASSLAIKLGRNEQFF
TRBV5-1	.	TRBJ1-1	few	TGCGCCAGCAGCTCAACAGGGCGGATGAACACTGAAGCTTTCTTT	CASSSTGRMNTEAFF
TRBV5-1	.	TRBJ2-1	few	TGCGCCAGCAGCCCAGACAGAACCTCCTACAATGAGCAGTTCTTC	CASSPDRTSYNEQFF
TRBV6-4	TRBD2	TRBJ2-3	many	TGTGCCAGCAGCCCGCTAGCGGGGGGACCAGATACGCAGTATTTT	CASSPLAGGPDTQYF
TRBV9	.	TRBJ2-7	once	TGTGCCAGCAGCGTAGGGTACGGATCCACCTACGAGCAGTACTTC	CASSVGYGSTYEQYF
TRBV4-1	TRBD1	TRBJ1-5	few	TGCACCAGCAGCCAAGAGACAGGGGTCAATCAGCCCCAGCATTTT	CTSSQETGVNQPQHF
TRBV29-1	.	TRBJ2-1	.	TGCAGCGTCGCCGGGACCCCTGACAATGAGCAGTTCTTC	CSVAGTPDNEQFF
TRBV5-1	TRBD2	TRBJ2-5	few	TGCGCCAGCAGCTTGCGAGGACTAGCGGGGGGCTTGGAGACCCAGTACTTC	CASSLRGLAGGLETQYF
TRBV5-1	.	TRBJ2-3	.	TGCGCCAGCAGCTCCAGCGGGTGGGATACGCAGTATTTT	CASSSSGWDTQYF
TRBV7-3	TRBD2	TRBJ2-5	few	TGTGCCAGCAGCTCCGGGACTATGGCAGAGACCCAGTACTTC	CASSSGTMAETQYF
TRBV29-1	.	TRBJ2-6	many	TGCAGCGTTGAAGACAGCTCTGGGGCCAACGTCCTGACTTTC	CSVEDSSGANVLTF
TRBV20-1	.	TRBJ2-7	.	TGCAGTGCCCAGTATCCAGGAAGCTCCTACGAGCAGTACTTC	CSAQYPGSSYEQYF
TRBV11-2	TRBD1	TRBJ2-1	many	TGTGCCAGCAGCTTAGTAGCAGGGGGCGAGCAGTTCTTC	CASSLVAGGEQFF
TRBV7-2	.	TRBJ2-1	few	TGTGCCAGCAGCCTGCTACGGTTTGCGGGTGAGCAGTTCTTC	CASSLLRFAGEQFF
TRBV6-6	.	TRBJ1-2	.	TGTGCCAGCAGTGCCGGCGGGGCAAAGGGCTACACCTTC	CASSAGGAKGYTF
TRBV7-6	TRBD1	TRBJ2-5	.	TGTGCCAGCAGCTTAGCGGTGGGAACAGGGGGGACCCAGTACTTC	CASSLAVGTGGTQYF
TRBV12-5	.	TRBJ2-1	once	TGTGCTGGTGGTTTGGGGCGAAATGAGCAGTTCTTC	CAGGLGRNEQFF
TRBV10-1	.	TRBJ1-5	.	TGCGCCAGCAGTCAGGGTCCGCGGCAGCCCCAGCATTTT	CASSQGPRQPQHF
TRBV11-1	.	TRBJ2-1	few	TGTGCCAGCAGCCATCTCGGGGCGGGGCTGTACAATGAGCAGTTCTTC	CASSHLGAGLYNEQFF
TRBV20-1	.	TRBJ2-1	few	TGCAGTGCTAGGGGGGCAGTGTACAATGAGCGGTTCTTC	CSARGAVYNERFF
TRBV20-1	.	TRBJ2-3	.	TGCAGTGCTAGAGTTCTAGCTGCAGCCTCCAACCTCCGTAGCACAGATACGCAGTATTTT	CSARVLAAASNLRSTDTQYF
TRBV28	TRBD1	TRBJ1-2	.	TGTGCCAGCAGTTTACTTCGTGGTCAGGGGGGTGACGTGGATGGCTACACCTTC	CASSLLRGQGGDVDGYTF
TRBV20-1	TRBD1	TRBJ1-2	many	TGCAGTGCCTGGGACAGGGAGAGCTATGGCTACACCTTC	CSAWDRESYGYTF
TRBV7-3	.	TRBJ2-1	many	TGTGCCAGCAGTCCCGGTTACAATGAGCAGTTCTTC	CASSPGYNEQFF
TRBV12-3/TRBV12-4	.	TRBJ1-2	.	TGTGCCAGCAGCAGGATTAAAGGAGATGGCTACACCTTC	CASSRIKGDGYTF
TRBV12-3/TRBV12-4	.	TRBJ1-2	.	TGTGCCAGCAGTTTCTTGGCCTACGATGGCTACACCTTC	CASSFLAYDGYTF
TRBV15	.	TRBJ1-2	once	TGTGCCACCAGCAGAGTAGACGAGTATGGCTACACCTTC	CATSRVDEYGYTF
TRBV7-9	.	TRBJ2-7	.	TGTGCCAGCAGCCCAAACCGGCCCGGGGGACCTTCCTACGAGCAGTACTTC	CASSPNRPGGPSYEQYF
TRBV3-1	.	TRBJ2-1	.	TGTGCCAGCAGCTTGACAGCCAGTACCTACAATGAGCAGTTCTTC	CASSLTASTYNEQFF
TRBV20-1	.	TRBJ2-1	.	TGCAGTGCTGACGGGGCTAGCTCCTACAATGAGCAGTTCTTC	CSADGASSYNEQFF
TRBV10-3	TRBD1	TRBJ2-5	many	TGTGCCATCAGCCCGGGACAGGCTGGGGAGACCCAGTACTTC	CAISPGQAGETQYF
TRBV7-2	.	TRBJ2-7	.	TGTGCCAGCAGCTTATTGGGCGGGGTGGGCTACAATGAGCAGTACTTC	CASSLLGGVGYNEQYF
TRBV6-6	.	TRBJ1-2	few	TGTGCCAGCAGCGCAGGGCCCACAGGGACTGGCTACACCTTC	CASSAGPTGTGYTF
TRBV6-5	.	TRBJ2-1	many	TGTGCCAGCAGTTACCCGAGTAGAGGGCAGGGTGAGCAGTTCTTC	CASSYPSRGQGEQFF
TRBV7-2	TRBD2	TRBJ2-1	.	TGTGCCAGCAGCTCCGAGCGGGGGGGTCACAATGAGCAGTTCTTC	CASSSERGGHNEQFF
TRBV27	.	TRBJ1-2	.	TGTGCCAGCAGTCGTACAGGGCTCGGTTATGGCTACACCTTC	CASSRTGLGYGYTF
TRBV12-3/TRBV12-4	TRBD2	TRBJ2-2	.	TGTGCCAGCAGTTCCCTAGCGGGGTCCACCGGGGAGCTGTTTTTT	CASSSLAGSTGELFF
TRBV20-1	.	TRBJ2-5	few	TGCAGTGCTAGTTGGGCCCAAGAGACCCAGTACTTC	CSASWAQETQYF